This TCR beta chain was recovered during a study of blood T cell repertoires in COVID-19. The CDR3 is 15 residues long. Trimming at V came to 4 bases and at J to 8 bases, leaving 8 bases not matched to a gene. In germline, CDR1 is MNHEY, CDR2 SVGAGI. Original processing methods: Estimation of nucleated cell counts was performed using reference gene primer amplification. Assay used: immunoSEQ multiplex PCR; TCRdb lists only in-frame clones, some missing. V and J calls and clone size are those listed in that table; D and trimming were worked out from the DNA. This sample carries 150,000 to 200,000 clones, 86% of them seen once, and the ten largest clones take roughly 9.7%.

The chain joins TRBV6-5 to TRBJ1-4, with TRBD1 matching over 9 bases. The receptor comes from a woman aged 55-70 years with COVID-19, enrolled during active disease. Sequences were obtained from peripheral blood. The CDR3 bases are TGTGCCAGCAGTTGGACCGGGACAGGGCGAGAAAAACTGTTTTTT. Residues: CASSWTGTGREKLFF.